This T cell receptor beta chain came from a study of cytomegalovirus exposure and HLA in healthy donors. PCR employed 60 Vbeta and 13 Jbeta primers. TCRdb's table, derived via immunoSEQ multiplex PCR, lists solely in-frame clones and lacks some. The sample consists of roughly 240,000 clones, about 85% of them appearing once. For this clone: Its antigen is not known.

Whole-study results and caveats: Analysis performed later found more than 15,000 TCR beta sequences associated with HLA alleles at 0.05 false discovery rate. Most TCR beta V segments were productive about 87% or about 30% of the time in an earlier analysis. Specific recognition of CMV antigens was confirmed in vitro for a few chains (all CMV-associated). 150 or so TCR beta chains were listed as cytomegalovirus-associated.

Material: PBMCs. This TCR was recovered from a girl aged 2-9 years in good health and CMV-seronegative.

For the CDR3, the DNA is TGTGCCAGCCAAATAGCGGGAGGGCCCTACAATGAGCAGTTCTTC. Translated, it gives CASQIAGGPYNEQFF. The V and J genes are TRBV27 and TRBJ2-1; 11 bases are a match to TRBD2. Per germline, CDR1 MNHEY and CDR2 SMNVEV (reference sequence). There are 15 residues in the CDR3. V lost 8 bases and J lost 2; bases outside the gene matches: 5.